These T cell receptor beta chains were read from a single sample in a study of T-cell memory formation after mild COVID-19. TCRdb re-analysed the 5' RACE reads in MiXCR, keeping a single row per CDR3 protein. The data hold 350,000 to 500,000 distinct CDR3 sequences, with less than 25% observed a single time. The sequencing sample was made of PBMCs or a T cell subset sorted from them (not recorded which). The receptors stem from an adult woman who had mild COVID-19 (a few samples of this study predate the infection). Cell type and time point are not known. The CDR3 runs from the conserved cysteine through the conserved F or W. The D gene is left open where the match is weak. The size entry is marked missing in some rows and otherwise reads once, few, many or a size class.

d_gene: -; j_gene: TRBJ2-7; abundance: few; v_gene: TRBV25-1; CDR3nt: TGTGCCAGCAGTGAAGTCGACGAGCAGTACTTC; CDR3aa: CASSEVDEQYF
d_gene: -; j_gene: TRBJ1-6; abundance: -; v_gene: TRBV7-8; CDR3nt: TGTGCCAGCAGCCAGGGCCCCACCTATAATTCACCCCTCCACTTT; CDR3aa: CASSQGPTYNSPLHF
d_gene: TRBD2; j_gene: TRBJ2-7; abundance: few; v_gene: TRBV5-1; CDR3nt: TGCGCCAGCAGCTCCTCGCGGGGGGCCTATTCCTACGAGCAGTACTTC; CDR3aa: CASSSSRGAYSYEQYF
d_gene: TRBD1; j_gene: TRBJ2-6; abundance: -; v_gene: TRBV7-2; CDR3nt: TGTGCCATACCAGGGGGTCTTAACTCTGGGGCCAACGTCCTGACTTTC; CDR3aa: CAIPGGLNSGANVLTF
d_gene: -; j_gene: TRBJ1-2; abundance: -; v_gene: TRBV18; CDR3nt: TGTGCCAGCTCACCCGCGGACGCAGACTATGGCTACACCTTC; CDR3aa: CASSPADADYGYTF
d_gene: TRBD2; j_gene: TRBJ2-5; abundance: once; v_gene: TRBV12-3/TRBV12-4; CDR3nt: TGTGCCAGCAGTTTGGAAGCGGGGATGAAGGAGACCCAGTACTTC; CDR3aa: CASSLEAGMKETQYF
d_gene: -; j_gene: TRBJ2-1; abundance: -; v_gene: TRBV24-1; CDR3nt: TGTGCCACCAGTGATCCCCGGGGGCCCAATGAGCAGTTCTTC; CDR3aa: CATSDPRGPNEQFF
d_gene: -; j_gene: TRBJ2-1; abundance: once; v_gene: TRBV7-9; CDR3nt: TGTGCCATCCTAGGGGGAGGCTCCTACAATGAGCAGTTCTTC; CDR3aa: CAILGGGSYNEQFF
d_gene: -; j_gene: TRBJ2-7; abundance: -; v_gene: TRBV12-3/TRBV12-4; CDR3nt: TGTGCCAGCAGTCCTCGTTCCAGGCACTCCTACGAGCAGTACTTC; CDR3aa: CASSPRSRHSYEQYF
d_gene: TRBD2; j_gene: TRBJ2-2; abundance: -; v_gene: TRBV12-3/TRBV12-4; CDR3nt: TGTGCCAGCTCCCAGGATAGCGGGAGAACCGGGGAGCTGTTTTTT; CDR3aa: CASSQDSGRTGELFF
d_gene: -; j_gene: TRBJ1-3; abundance: -; v_gene: TRBV12-3/TRBV12-4; CDR3nt: TGTGCCAGCAGTGTAGAAACAGGGCATCTCCGGAACACCATATATTTT; CDR3aa: CASSVETGHLRNTIYF
d_gene: TRBD2; j_gene: TRBJ2-1; abundance: many; v_gene: TRBV20-1; CDR3nt: TGCAGTGCTAGAAACGAACTAGCGGGAGGGCCTAGTAGTAATGAGCAGTTCTTC; CDR3aa: CSARNELAGGPSSNEQFF
d_gene: -; j_gene: TRBJ2-3; abundance: many; v_gene: TRBV12-3/TRBV12-4; CDR3nt: TGTGCCAGCAGAAGAGGCACAGATACGCAGTATTTT; CDR3aa: CASRRGTDTQYF
d_gene: TRBD1; j_gene: TRBJ2-2; abundance: -; v_gene: TRBV5-5; CDR3nt: TGTGCCAGCAGCTGGAGGACAGGGGGCGACGGCGGGGAGCTGTTTTTT; CDR3aa: CASSWRTGGDGGELFF
d_gene: -; j_gene: TRBJ1-1; abundance: -; v_gene: TRBV3-1; CDR3nt: TGTGCCAGCAGCCAATACAGCCACGCAGAGGGGGACGCTTTCTTT; CDR3aa: CASSQYSHAEGDAFF
d_gene: TRBD2; j_gene: TRBJ2-7; abundance: once; v_gene: TRBV10-3; CDR3nt: TGTGCCGCCGGGGCCGGGACTAGCTCTTCCGAGCAGTACTTC; CDR3aa: CAAGAGTSSSEQYF
d_gene: -; j_gene: TRBJ2-5; abundance: -; v_gene: TRBV7-3; CDR3nt: TGTGCCAGCAGCTTAGTGACGGGTGAGACCCAGTACTTC; CDR3aa: CASSLVTGETQYF
d_gene: -; j_gene: TRBJ1-3; abundance: many; v_gene: TRBV30; CDR3nt: TGTGCCTGGAGTGTAAAGGGATCTGGAAACACCATATATTTT; CDR3aa: CAWSVKGSGNTIYF
d_gene: -; j_gene: TRBJ2-4; abundance: -; v_gene: TRBV21-1; CDR3nt: TGTGCCAGCAGCCACGGCATTCAGTACTTC; CDR3aa: CASSHGIQYF
d_gene: -; j_gene: TRBJ2-3; abundance: -; v_gene: TRBV25-1; CDR3nt: TGTGCCAGCAGTGATCGCGGAGATACGCAGTATTTT; CDR3aa: CASSDRGDTQYF
d_gene: -; j_gene: TRBJ2-1; abundance: few; v_gene: TRBV2; CDR3nt: TGTGCCAGCCATGAGGAGGGCCCTAGGTATAATGAGCAGTTCTTC; CDR3aa: CASHEEGPRYNEQFF
d_gene: TRBD1; j_gene: TRBJ1-1; abundance: -; v_gene: TRBV20-1; CDR3nt: TGCAGGCCAGGGGGAGGGGTGTCCACTGAAGCTTTCTTT; CDR3aa: CRPGGGVSTEAFF
d_gene: -; j_gene: TRBJ2-7; abundance: -; v_gene: TRBV6-1; CDR3nt: TGTGCCAGCTTTAGGGGAACCTACGAGCAGTACTTC; CDR3aa: CASFRGTYEQYF
d_gene: TRBD1; j_gene: TRBJ2-1; abundance: -; v_gene: TRBV11-2; CDR3nt: TGTGCCAGCAGCTTAGGTGTGACAGGGGGGGTGGATGAGCAGTTCTTC; CDR3aa: CASSLGVTGGVDEQFF
d_gene: -; j_gene: TRBJ1-2; abundance: few; v_gene: TRBV18; CDR3nt: TGTGCCAGCTCACCACCTCGGCTTAACTATGGCTACACCTTC; CDR3aa: CASSPPRLNYGYTF
d_gene: TRBD2; j_gene: TRBJ2-1; abundance: -; v_gene: TRBV7-8; CDR3nt: TGTGCCAGCAGCTTAGGACTAGCGTATCACAATGAGCAGTTCTTC; CDR3aa: CASSLGLAYHNEQFF
d_gene: TRBD1; j_gene: TRBJ2-5; abundance: -; v_gene: TRBV5-1; CDR3nt: TGCGCCAGCAGCTGGGGGACAGGAGGACAAGAGACCCAGTACTTC; CDR3aa: CASSWGTGGQETQYF
d_gene: TRBD2; j_gene: TRBJ2-2; abundance: few; v_gene: TRBV5-1; CDR3nt: TGCGCCAGCAGCGACGCTAGCGGGGGGGCCATCGGGGAGCTGTTTTTT; CDR3aa: CASSDASGGAIGELFF
d_gene: -; j_gene: TRBJ2-3; abundance: few; v_gene: TRBV20-1; CDR3nt: TGCAGTGCTAGTCACCCGGGAGAGATAGATACGCAGTATTTT; CDR3aa: CSASHPGEIDTQYF
d_gene: -; j_gene: TRBJ1-3; abundance: few; v_gene: TRBV20-1; CDR3nt: TGCAGTGCTAGAGCTGACAGACCTGGAAACACCATATATTTT; CDR3aa: CSARADRPGNTIYF
d_gene: TRBD2; j_gene: TRBJ2-7; abundance: -; v_gene: TRBV2; CDR3nt: TGTGCCAGCAGTGAACTAGCGGGGGTTTCGCAATGGCAGTACTTC; CDR3aa: CASSELAGVSQWQYF
d_gene: -; j_gene: TRBJ2-2; abundance: -; v_gene: TRBV2; CDR3nt: TGTGCCAGCAGTGAAGCTATGGCCGGGGAGCTGTTTTTT; CDR3aa: CASSEAMAGELFF
d_gene: -; j_gene: TRBJ2-3; abundance: many; v_gene: TRBV7-2; CDR3nt: TGTGCCAGCAGCCGAAGTAGCACAGATACGCAGTATTTT; CDR3aa: CASSRSSTDTQYF
d_gene: -; j_gene: TRBJ2-1; abundance: few; v_gene: TRBV20-1; CDR3nt: TGCAGTGCTCCCCGACCCTCAGGACTCAATGAGCAGTTCTTC; CDR3aa: CSAPRPSGLNEQFF
d_gene: -; j_gene: TRBJ2-3; abundance: -; v_gene: TRBV7-6; CDR3nt: TGTGCCAGCAGCTTACTGGGGTCAAGCACAGATACGCAGTATTTT; CDR3aa: CASSLLGSSTDTQYF
d_gene: TRBD2; j_gene: TRBJ2-1; abundance: -; v_gene: TRBV20-1; CDR3nt: TGCAGTGCTAGATCTAGCGGGAGGAATGAGCAGTTCTTC; CDR3aa: CSARSSGRNEQFF
d_gene: TRBD1; j_gene: TRBJ2-7; abundance: -; v_gene: TRBV20-1; CDR3nt: TGCAGTGCTAGCCGGGACAGGGACCCCTACGAGCAGTACTTC; CDR3aa: CSASRDRDPYEQYF
d_gene: -; j_gene: TRBJ1-2; abundance: few; v_gene: TRBV6-5; CDR3nt: TGTGCCAGCAGTTACTCTCCCCGGTACAGCGCTAACTATGGCTACACCTTC; CDR3aa: CASSYSPRYSANYGYTF
d_gene: -; j_gene: TRBJ2-7; abundance: -; v_gene: TRBV30; CDR3nt: TGTGCCTGGAGTTTTCCGGGACTCAGCTCCTACGAGCAGTACTTC; CDR3aa: CAWSFPGLSSYEQYF